This TCR beta chain was obtained from a study of PD-1 blockade in mismatch repair-deficient tumors. Whole-study findings and limits: Tumor-resident clones, often undetectable pretreatment in blood, expanded then contracted after pembrolizumab.

Sequencing was performed with immunoSEQ multiplex PCR; in TCRdb, only in-frame clones are kept and a portion is missing. In the table there are 76,000 or so clones, more than 80% of which are singletons. The CDR3 extends over 15 amino acids. The V gene's germline CDR1 is ENHRY and CDR2 SYGVKD. Trimming took 4 bases from V and 4 from J, leaving 17 bases between them. Regarding this clone: Its antigen is still unknown.

This clonotype was sampled from an adult with mismatch repair-deficient cancer. The chain uses TRBV10-3 and TRBJ2-7; D remains unclear. Source: peripheral blood, taken 44 weeks after starting pembrolizumab. CDR3 amino acids: CAISGGLRAVYEQYF. The CDR3 nucleotides read TGTGCCATCAGTGGTGGCTTAAGGGCCGTATACGAGCAGTACTTC.